The 20 T cell receptor beta chains below all came from one sample that was sequenced in a study of metastatic and nonmetastatic thyroid tumors. All patients were untreated before thyroid surgery. TCRdb reanalyzed the PCR reads with MiXCR. The sample records tens of thousands of clones, less than 20% being singletons. Source material: blood. The receptor source for this set is a female donor with papillary thyroid cancer or a benign thyroid nodule (not recorded which). Some clones in this sample may be carry-over from other donors' samples.

This clone was seen ten or more times. The gene calls are TRBV12-3 or TRBV12-4 and TRBJ2-7; 9 bases are a match to TRBD2. CDR3 size: 16 residues. J was trimmed by 2 bases and V by 5 bases; bases with no gene match: 10. CDR3 DNA: TGTGCCAGCAGTCCTCTCCGGCTAGCGGGGCCCTACGAGCAGTACTTC. Its protein is CASSPLRLAGPYEQYF.

This clone was counted ten times or more. The rearrangement joins TRBV10-2 to TRBJ2-7; D is perhaps TRBD2 (5 bases). Germline V CDR1 and CDR2: WSHSY, SAAADI. The length of the CDR3 is 13 residues. Trimming shortened V by 2 bases and J by 4 bases, and 9 bases separated the two germline ends. Here the CDR3 reads CASSEGLGYEQYF. CDR3 sequence (DNA): TGCGCCAGCAGTGAGGGACTGGGATACGAGCAGTACTTC.

This clone has a count of ten or more. As DNA, the CDR3 is TGCGCCAGCAGCCAGAGGGGCAAGCACTTCGCGGAAGGCAATGAGCAGTTCTTC. Translation: CASSQRGKHFAEGNEQFF. This chain connects TRBV4-1 to TRBJ2-1; D may be TRBD1 or TRBD2 (5 bases each). The CDR3 consists of 18 residues. Germline CDR1 reads MGHRA; CDR2 reads YSYEKL. The V end lost 3 bases, the J end lost 6 bases, and 24 bases lay between the germline ends.

Only a few counts were recorded for this clone. A much more abundant neighbour one base away suggests this may be a read error. The J gene is TRBJ1-2, the V gene TRBV29-1; D not resolved. Trimming took off 3 bases at V and 1 base at J, with 12 bases between the two ends. The CDR3 covers 14 residues. Per germline, CDR1 SQVTM and CDR2 ANQGSEA. CDR3: CSVDEASVNYGYTF. Here the CDR3 DNA reads TGCAGCGTTGATGAGGCTAGTGTTAACTATGGCTACACCTTC.

This clone was recorded many times. The chain links TRBV6-1 to TRBJ2-7, with D perhaps TRBD2 (6 bases). The CDR3 is 14 residues long. Deletions cut 6 bases from V and 0 bases from J, with 12 bases between. Looked up from germline, CDR1 is MNHNS and CDR2 is SASEGT. CDR3 residues: CASSNSGSSYEQYF. The CDR3 region has the DNA TGTGCCAGCAGCAATAGCGGTAGCTCCTACGAGCAGTACTTC.

This clone was counted between two and nine times. The chain is built from TRBV12-3 or TRBV12-4 and TRBJ2-1, with 9 nucleotides matching TRBD2. Losses at the gene ends were 3 bases for V and 10 bases for J; bases not matched to a gene: 10. The CDR3 length is 15 residues. The CDR3 loop reads CASSFAWTSVTEQFF. The CDR3 bases are TGTGCCAGCAGTTTCGCCTGGACTAGCGTGACCGAGCAGTTCTTC.

This clone was observed at least ten times. This could be a read error, since a much larger clone is one nucleotide away. This same CDR3 is encoded by further DNA sequences in the sample. V gene TRBV27 combines with J gene TRBJ1-2; D is uncertain. Germline V gives CDR1 MNHEY, CDR2 SMNVEV (reference sequence). V was trimmed by 8 bases and J by 3 bases, leaving 13 bases between them. This CDR3 has 13 amino acids. CDR3 residues: CASRPTGYYGYTF. CDR3 nucleotide sequence: TGTGCCAGCCGTCCCACGGGGTACTATGGCTACACCTTC.

This sequence joins TRBV19 and TRBJ1-4; TRBD1 might be the D (5 bases). V lost 10 bases and J lost 7, with 19 bases in between. The length of the CDR3 is 14 residues. Germline V gene sequence: CDR1 LNHDA, CDR2 SQIVND (reference sequence). The CDR3 protein is CATSDWDVSEKLFF. CDR3 sequence (DNA): TGTGCCACCTCCGACTGGGACGTTAGTGAAAAACTGTTTTTT.

In this sample, this clone turned up many times. The chain uses TRBV11-2 and TRBJ2-1, with 9 bases matching TRBD2. V lost 0 bases to trimming and J lost 4 bases; unmatched junction nucleotides: 4. The CDR3 contains 16 residues. From germline, CDR1 is SGHAT and CDR2 FQNNGV. As DNA, the CDR3 is TGTGCCAGCAGCTTAGAGAGGGCGGGAGGGTACAATGAGCAGTTCTTC. This codes for CASSLERAGGYNEQFF.

This clone was detected only a few times. V usage is TRBV20-1 and J usage is TRBJ2-7, with D tentatively TRBD1 (8 bases). The CDR3 covers 15 residues. Germline CDR1 and CDR2: DFQATT and SNEGSKA (reference sequence). The V and J ends lost 0 bases and 5 bases respectively, with 17 bases between them. CDR3 nucleotides: TGCAGTGCTAGAGAAAGAGACAGGGGAGGGAACGAGCAGTACTTC. The encoded protein is CSARERDRGGNEQYF.

This clone has at least ten counts. V gene TRBV6-1 combines with J gene TRBJ1-5, with D tentatively TRBD1 (5 bases). The V gene's germline CDR1 is MNHNS and CDR2 SASEGT. The CDR3 runs to 11 residues. The CDR3 is CAPGTSQPQHF. The CDR3, as DNA: TGTGCTCCCGGGACGTCTCAGCCCCAGCATTTT.

The CDR3 loop is CASSRGVGYEAFF. The CDR3 nucleotides are TGTGCCAGCAGCCGGGGCGTAGGCTATGAAGCTTTCTTT. This chain uses TRBV6-1 with TRBJ1-1; maybe TRBD1 (5 bases). The CDR3 totals 13 residues. Germline CDR1 and CDR2: MNHNS and SASEGT. Trimming left V 6 bases short and J 7 bases short, with 15 bases between.

This clone showed up many times. The chain has TRBV20-1 and TRBJ2-1; tentatively, D is TRBD1 (6 bases). The CDR3 totals 14 residues. V lost 5 bases, J lost 1 base, and 12 bases lay in between. Germline V gene data show CDR1 as DFQATT and CDR2 as SNEGSKA (reference sequence). The CDR3 sequence: CSAPTGYSYNEQFF. The CDR3 region has the DNA TGCAGTGCTCCCACAGGGTATTCCTACAATGAGCAGTTCTTC.

The rearrangement links TRBV11-2 to TRBJ2-7, with D possibly matching TRBD1 (5 bases). Trimming shortened V by 0 bases and J by 6 bases, and 12 bases separated the two germline ends. The CDR3 contains 14 residues. CDR1 SGHAT and CDR2 FQNNGV come from the germline V gene. CDR3 nucleotide sequence: TGTGCCAGCAGCTTAGACAGGGAAACAGGCGAGCAGTACTTC. Protein: CASSLDRETGEQYF.

This chain uses TRBV6-2 or TRBV6-3 with TRBJ2-3; 8 bases align to TRBD2. There are 15 residues in the CDR3. Trimming removed 3 bases from V and 8 bases from J; junction bases left unmatched: 10. Germline lookup yields CDR1 MNHEY and CDR2 SVGEGT. The CDR3 nucleotides read TGTGCCAGCAGTTATGGTGCTAGCGGGTCGGCTACGCAGTATTTT. This codes for CASSYGASGSATQYF.

A note on this clone: An end of the junction does not agree with germline; a read error may underlie this. V is TRBV12-3 or TRBV12-4 and J is TRBJ2-2; D is possibly TRBD1 (6 bases). CDR3 size: 15 residues. The CDR3 spells CASSSGQPNTRELFF. The DNA of the CDR3 is TGTGCCAGCAGTTCTGGACAGCCGAACACCCGGGAGCTGTTTTTT.

A remark on this clone: Without the conserved terminal phenylalanine or tryptophan, this CDR3 likely stems from a read error. The V gene is TRBV4-1, the J gene TRBJ2-1; 11 bases match TRBD1. This CDR3 has 16 amino acids. Germline V gene data show CDR1 as MGHRA and CDR2 as YSYEKL. The CDR3 loop reads CASRQAGTGGSNEQFI. CDR3 coding DNA: TGCGCCAGCAGACAAGCCGGGACAGGGGGGAGCAATGAGCAGTTCATC.

This clone was counted at least ten times. V is TRBV20-1 and J is TRBJ2-7; weak D call: TRBD1 (5 bases). Germline V CDR1 and CDR2: DFQATT, SNEGSKA (reference sequence). CDR3 length: 13 amino acids. Trimming took off 0 bases at V and 0 bases at J, with 6 bases between the two ends. The CDR3 DNA reads as TGCAGTGCTAGAGATGACAGCTCCTACGAGCAGTACTTC. It is translated as CSARDDSSYEQYF.

The V gene is TRBV5-4, the J gene TRBJ2-7; no clear D. The CDR3 is 14 amino acids. Trimming left V 0 bases short and J 4 bases short, with 11 bases between. Germline lookup yields CDR1 SGHNT and CDR2 YYREEE (reference sequence). CDR3 coding DNA: TGTGCCAGCAGCTTGGCGGGCACATCTTACGAGCAGTACTTC. It encodes CASSLAGTSYEQYF.

The chain uses TRBV11-2 and TRBJ2-7; tentative D call: TRBD2 (5 bases). Trimming removed 3 bases at V and 3 bases at J, with 15 bases between. The CDR3 length is 15 residues. The V gene's germline CDR1 is SGHAT and CDR2 FQNNGV. The CDR3 bases are TGTGCCAGCAGCTTTGAACGGGGTGAACGCTACGAGCAGTACTTC. Residues: CASSFERGERYEQYF.